This passage covers 21 T cell receptor beta chains from one sample sequenced in a study of CXCR3-negative and CXCR3-positive naive CD8 T cells. With UMI labels, 5' RACE was used to prepare the TRB cDNA libraries. Reprocessing the 5' RACE reads, TCRdb reports a single entry for every CDR3 protein and omits DNA. The ten most abundant clones cover about 4.6% of a sample with some 61,000 distinct CDR3 sequences. The sequenced sample consisted of naive CXCR3- CD8+ T cells from blood. Subset denoted: CD45RO-CCR7+CD27+CD95- naive CD8+ T cells lacking CXCR3 (TNR3-). The source is a human donor in good health. Some clones in this sample may be carry-over from other donors' samples.

The chain carries TRBV5-1 and TRBJ2-3; TCRdb's D call, TRBD2, is unchecked because there is no DNA. The CDR3 runs to 16 residues. Germline CDR1 SGHRS, CDR2 YFSETQ. The CDR3 here is CASSSLAGVYTDTQYF.

The chain joins TRBV21-1 to TRBJ2-7; TCRdb's D call, TRBD2, is unchecked because there is no DNA. TRBV21-1 constitutes a pseudogene. This CDR3 has 19 residues. CDR3 sequence: CASSKPRLAGGLGIYEQYF.

The rearrangement links TRBV2 to TRBJ1-3; checking the TCRdb D call of TRBD1 is not possible without DNA. Germline V lookup: CDR1 SNHLY, CDR2 FYNNEI. This CDR3 has 17 amino acids. The CDR3 sequence is CASSGQGGGLSGNTIYF. Full variable domain (remainder filled in from reference TRBV2 and TRBJ1-3): EPEVTQTPSHQVTQMGQEVILRCVPISNHLYFYWYRQILGQKVEFLVSFYNNEISEKSEIFDDQFSVERPDGSNFTLKIRSTKLEDSAMYFCASSGQGGGLSGNTIYFGEGSWLTVV.

This chain links TRBV29-1 with TRBJ2-7; lacking DNA, the TRBD1 call made by TCRdb goes unchecked. The CDR3 is 13 amino acids. Germline values: CDR1 SQVTM, CDR2 ANQGSEA. CDR3 amino acids: CSVDLQGRYEQYF.

This chain joins TRBV29-1 and TRBJ2-5; with no DNA, the TCRdb D assignment of TRBD2 cannot be verified. The CDR3 runs to 15 residues. The germline V gene has CDR1 SQVTM and CDR2 ANQGSEA. The CDR3 sequence is CSVEDAGRLGETQYF.

This chain links TRBV29-1 with TRBJ2-1; TCRdb calls TRBD1, which cannot be checked without DNA. The germline V gene encodes CDR1 SQVTM and CDR2 ANQGSEA. The CDR3 has 11 amino acids. The CDR3 loop reads CSGDGYNEQFF.

V is TRBV6-1 and J is TRBJ2-1. CDR1 is MNHNS, CDR2 SASEGT, per germline. CDR3 length equals 12 residues. The CDR3 protein is CASNLLSNEQFF.

The rearrangement links TRBV29-1 to TRBJ2-1; as DNA is missing, the TRBD2 call by TCRdb cannot be tested. Germline CDR1 SQVTM, CDR2 ANQGSEA. CDR3 length: 13 residues. CDR3 loop: CSDRVAGGNEQFF.

This rearrangement joins TRBV5-6 to TRBJ2-2; TCRdb returns TRBD1, unconfirmable since there is no DNA. Germline CDR1 SGHDT, CDR2 YYEEEE. The CDR3 length is 16 residues. The CDR3 sequence: CASRGGTATNTGELFF.

The V gene is TRBV6-5, the J gene TRBJ2-1; the D call from TCRdb, TRBD1, cannot be confirmed without DNA. CDR1 MNHEY and CDR2 SVGAGI come from the germline V gene. The CDR3 loop spans 14 amino acids. The CDR3 reads CASSTGTGEGEQFF.

V gene TRBV5-1 combines with J gene TRBJ2-7. The CDR3 has 14 amino acids. The germline V gene has CDR1 SGHRS and CDR2 YFSETQ. This CDR3 reads CASSLEDSSYEQYF. Full variable domain (outside the CDR3, taken from reference TRBV5-1 and TRBJ2-7): KAGVTQTPRYLIKTRGQQVTLSCSPISGHRSVSWYQQTPGQGLQFLFEYFSETQRNKGNFPGRFSGRQFSNSRSEMNVSTLELGDSALYLCASSLEDSSYEQYFGPGTRLTVT.

This sequence joins TRBV27 and TRBJ2-7; TCRdb lists TRBD2, though no DNA is available to test this call. The length of the CDR3 is 15 residues. CDR1 and CDR2 (germline): MNHEY, SMNVEV (reference sequence). The CDR3 sequence is CASSLTSGEIDEQYF.

This chain links TRBV20-1 with TRBJ2-5; TCRdb's D gene call, TRBD1, goes unchecked for lack of DNA. Germline CDR1 is DFQATT and CDR2 is SNEGSKA (reference sequence). CDR3 size: 15 residues. CDR3 amino acids: CSAPHPDREQETQYF.

The chain joins TRBV7-9 to TRBJ2-7; TCRdb proposes TRBD1, but this gene call is untestable without DNA. The CDR3 length is 14 residues. Germline V gives CDR1 SEHNR, CDR2 FQNEAQ (reference sequence). CDR3 protein: CASTGDRDLYEQYF.

The chain carries TRBV6-1 and TRBJ2-1; the D call of TRBD1 rests on TCRdb alone, since no DNA is present to check it. CDR1 is MNHNS and CDR2 is SASEGT in the germline V gene. The CDR3 sequence is 17 residues long. CDR3 sequence: CASSLQARQGSDNEQFF.

The V call is TRBV12-3 or TRBV12-4, the J call TRBJ2-1; the TCRdb D gene call, TRBD1, has no DNA to confirm it. This CDR3 has 15 amino acids. CDR3 loop: CASSFQWGTYNEQFF.

The chain uses TRBV7-9 and TRBJ2-1; TCRdb reports TRBD2, a call that lacks DNA to check it against. This CDR3 comprises 15 residues. Germline V lookup: CDR1 SEHNR, CDR2 FQNEAQ (reference sequence). Here the CDR3 reads CASGETGTRVNEQFF.

The chain couples TRBV12-3 or TRBV12-4 to TRBJ2-6; TCRdb lists TRBD1, though no DNA is available to test this call. The CDR3 is 20 amino acids. The CDR3 here is CASREPIHGGRFSGANVLTF.

This chain joins TRBV20-1 and TRBJ2-1; TCRdb returns TRBD2, unconfirmable since there is no DNA. Looked up from germline, CDR1 is DFQATT and CDR2 is SNEGSKA (reference sequence). CDR3 length: 15 residues. The CDR3 spells CSASASGGAGYEQFF.

The chain combines TRBV25-1 with TRBJ1-1; TCRdb returns TRBD1, unconfirmable since there is no DNA. CDR1 is MGHDK and CDR2 is SYGVNS in the germline V gene. The CDR3 is 12 residues long. The CDR3 region is CASRYSGQQAFF.

The V gene is TRBV19, the J gene TRBJ2-1; TCRdb names TRBD2, which stays unverified in the absence of DNA. The CDR3 spans 14 residues. Germline V lookup: CDR1 LNHDA, CDR2 SQIVND (reference sequence). CDR3 amino acids: CASISGGSINEQFF.